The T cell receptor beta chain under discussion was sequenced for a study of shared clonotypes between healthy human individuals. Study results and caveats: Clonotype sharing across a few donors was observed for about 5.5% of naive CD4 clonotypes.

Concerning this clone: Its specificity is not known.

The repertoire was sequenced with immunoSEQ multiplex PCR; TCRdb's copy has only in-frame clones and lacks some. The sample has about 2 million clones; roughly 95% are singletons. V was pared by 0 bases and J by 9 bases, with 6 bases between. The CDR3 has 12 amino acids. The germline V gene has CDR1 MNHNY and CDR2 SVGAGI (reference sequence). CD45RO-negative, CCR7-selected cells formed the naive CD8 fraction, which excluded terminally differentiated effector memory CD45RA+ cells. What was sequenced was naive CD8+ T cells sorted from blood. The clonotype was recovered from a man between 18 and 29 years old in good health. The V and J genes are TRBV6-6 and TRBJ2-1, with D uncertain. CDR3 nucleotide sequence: TGTGCCAGCAGTTACTCGAGTAGTGAGCAGTTCTTC. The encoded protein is CASSYSSSEQFF.